This T cell receptor (beta chain) stems from a study of OX40 agonist ivuxolimab in advanced cancers. The CDR3 has 13 amino acids. Germline V gives CDR1 SGHKS, CDR2 YYEKEE (reference sequence). V lost 2 bases and J 0 bases, leaving 5 bases between the germline ends. Measured with immunoSEQ multiplex PCR; TCRdb has only the in-frame clones, and not every one. The sample has under 45,000 clones, 84% seen once. Blood draws occurred at baseline, cycle 4 day 1, and cycle 7 day 1. The sequence was obtained from an adult with an advanced solid tumor such as melanoma, head and neck, liver or kidney cancer. The rearrangement uses TRBV5-5 and TRBJ2-5; D unclear. Sequencing used CD4+ or CD8+ T cells sorted from blood, obtained in a trial of the OX40 agonist ivuxolimab. CDR3 protein: CASSFMYQETQYF. The CDR3 DNA follows: TGTGCCAGCAGCTTCATGTACCAAGAGACCCAGTACTTC.